The entry that follows covers one TCR beta chain sequence. This clonotype was observed a handful of times. What antigen it recognizes has not been identified. Per-nucleotide qualities are absent, and no much larger clonotype sits a single base away. This entry comes from a study of T-cell memory formation after mild COVID-19 (dated by TCRdb to 2020 to 2023). Regarding the study in general: Most TCR sequence clusters were specific to one of the two donors. Longitudinal TCRalpha and TCRbeta repertoire sequencing tracked T-cell clones expanding and contracting after mild COVID-19 in a couple of donors. The cohort was made up of two young adult volunteers, one female and one male, who were previously healthy.

The CDR3 contains 16 residues, cysteine and phenylalanine counted. The sequence is cut down to CDR3 DNA, 48 bases in frame from base 1. Trimming removed 6 bases from V and 4 bases from J, leaving 17 bases between the germline ends. The CDR1 and CDR2 encoded by the germline V gene are KGHDR and SFDVKD. What the research found in general, with its limitations: Some responding clones were detected in pre-infection memory, which suggested that pre-existing cross-reactive memory T cells had joined the SARS-CoV-2 response. Only a couple of mild cases were covered by the study, and larger cohorts that include severe cases with pre-infection samples were considered necessary. SARS-CoV-2 specificity was not confirmed for the second-wave clones peaking on day 37. From day 15 to 85, contracting clones showed balanced CD4/CD8 phenotypes, whereas a second wave of clones that expanded from day 15 to 37 leaned towards CD4+. Contracting CD4+ clones appeared mostly in the CM and EM memory subsets, whereas CD8+ clones were enriched in EMRA.

TCRdb names Illumina NovaSeq 6000 as the instrument used. Using 5'RACE with constant-segment primers, TCRalpha and TCRbeta cDNA libraries were constructed, with sample barcodes and unique molecular identifiers added in the process. RNA was extracted from every sample with Trizol reagent. Library amplification was performed in two PCR steps, and a second sample barcode and Illumina TruSeq adapters were introduced in the second step. Libraries were sequenced on an Illumina NovaSeq with 2 x 150 bp paired-end reads. The authors' pipeline ran thus. The reads were demultiplexed and collapsed into UMI-guided consensus sequences using migec v1.2.7. Using mixcr v2.1.11, UMI consensuses were aligned to TRA and TRB V and J templates and then assembled into clonotypes. A clonotype was counted as expanded or contracted only if both edgeR and NoisET called the change significant, with noise models trained on biological replicates. For edgeR calls, the thresholds were a false discovery rate-adjusted p below 0.01 and a log2 fold-change of 1. As an exploratory analysis of dynamics, max-normalized trajectories of the 1000 most abundant clonotypes were examined with PCA combined with hierarchical clustering. Separately sequenced CD4+ and CD8+ repertoires were used to assign the CD4 or CD8 phenotype of responding clones. TCRdb reprocessing: public reads trimmed at Q25 with fastp, clones called with MiXCR, in-frame beta chains kept. Under each unique CDR3 protein, matching rows form one entry showing the most common genes and DNA. These V and J calls originate from TCRdb's pipeline instead of the authors' own analysis. Counted in this sample were about 350,000 distinct CDR3 sequences; 25% to 30% of them appeared once. Of the sample, about 13% falls within the top ten clones.

PBMCs were isolated by Ficoll-Paque density gradient centrifugation. Here the chain combines TRBV24-1 and TRBJ2-2; the D segment could be TRBD2, given 6 matching bases. Specimen: PBMCs or a T cell subset sorted from them (not recorded which). The sequence came from an adult woman who had mild COVID-19 (a few samples of this study predate the infection). The sample titles of this study are shuffled in the database, so cell type and time point are left out; the donor was told from shared clones. The DNA is TGTGCCACCAGTTCGGGAGACAGTCTCACCACCGGGGAGCTGTTTTTT. It codes for CATSSGDSLTTGELFF.